Shown below are 25 T cell receptor beta chains from a single sample sequenced in a study of blood T cell repertoires in COVID-19. Clones were sequenced by immunoSEQ multiplex PCR, and TCRdb holds only the in-frame ones, with some missing. The sample gives some 160,000 clones, approximately 90% of which show up once; roughly 2% is in the top ten. The sample was peripheral blood. The receptors were gathered from a man aged 45-60 years who had recovered from COVID-19.

Here the CDR3 reads CASSQDPQARTEAFF. The CDR3 nucleotides read TGCGCCAGCAGCCAAGATCCCCAGGCGCGCACTGAAGCTTTCTTT. The rearrangement links TRBV4-3 to TRBJ1-1, with D unclear. CDR1 is LGHNA, CDR2 YSLEER, per germline. There are 15 residues in the CDR3. Trimming left V 0 bases short and J 4 bases short, with 12 bases between.

The chain employs TRBV29-1 and TRBJ1-2; maybe TRBD1 (5 bases). CDR1 and CDR2 (germline): SQVTM, ANQGSEA. V was trimmed by 7 bases and J by 3 bases, leaving 15 bases between them. This CDR3 is built from 13 residues. The CDR3 nucleotides read TGCAGCGCCTCGGGAGGGGACGACTATGGCTACACCTTC. Translated, it gives CSASGGDDYGYTF.

This chain joins TRBV5-6 and TRBJ1-4; 8 positions match TRBD1. CDR1 SGHDT and CDR2 YYEEEE come from the germline V gene. J gave up 6 bases and V 4 bases, and 8 bases lay outside the gene matches. The CDR3 is 15 amino acids. The CDR3 here is CASSTSVTGDEKLFF. CDR3 DNA sequence: TGTGCCAGCAGCACCTCCGTGACAGGGGATGAAAAACTGTTTTTT.

This rearrangement joins TRBV6-5 to TRBJ1-1, with D maybe TRBD1 (5 bases). The CDR3 spans 14 residues. Between the trimmed V and J ends, which lost 6 bases and 3 bases, there was a span of 14 bases. Germline V CDR1 and CDR2: MNHEY, SVGAGI. The CDR3 reads CASRAGPFYTEAFF. The CDR3 DNA reads TGTGCCAGCAGGGCAGGGCCTTTTTACACTGAAGCTTTCTTT.

V usage is TRBV5-4 and J usage is TRBJ2-7, with 8 bases aligning to TRBD1. V shed 2 bases, J shed 5 bases, and the junction held 6 bases outside the gene matches. CDR3 length: 14 amino acids. Germline CDR1 and CDR2: SGHNT and YYREEE (reference sequence). The CDR3 sequence is CASSFRTGTNEQYF. The CDR3, as DNA: TGTGCCAGCAGCTTCCGGACAGGGACAAACGAGCAGTACTTC.

The chain joins TRBV10-2 to TRBJ2-3, with 10 bases aligning to TRBD1. With V trimmed by 6 bases and J by 4 bases, 1 base remained unmatched. CDR1 is WSHSY, CDR2 SAAADI, per germline. The CDR3 is 13 amino acids. CDR3 DNA sequence: TGCGCCAGCAGAGGGACAGGGGCAGATACGCAGTATTTT. It codes for CASRGTGADTQYF.

This clone has more than one count but fewer than ten. This chain joins TRBV27 and TRBJ2-1, with D tentatively TRBD2 (6 bases). This CDR3 contains 13 residues. Per the germline V gene, CDR1 is MNHEY and CDR2 is SMNVEV (reference sequence). The V end was cut by 4 bases, the J end by 10 bases, with 14 bases between. The CDR3 DNA sequence: TGTGCCAGCAGTTCCCTTGGACTACCAGAGCAGTTCTTC. It yields the protein CASSSLGLPEQFF.

The rearrangement uses TRBV5-6 and TRBJ1-5; D is ambiguous. The CDR3 length is 12 residues. Trimming removed 4 bases at V and 4 bases at J, with 6 bases between. Germline V gene data show CDR1 as SGHDT and CDR2 as YYEEEE. This CDR3 is CASSTGNQPQHF. CDR3 coding DNA: TGTGCCAGCAGCACCGGGAATCAGCCCCAGCATTTT.

This clone was seen once. The CDR3 DNA reads as TGTGCCAGCAGTTTTAGACAGGGGGCGGGAGTCGGGGAGCTGTTTTTT. This gives the protein CASSFRQGAGVGELFF. The chain has TRBV27 and TRBJ2-2; TRBD1 matches 10 bases. The length of the CDR3 is 16 residues. CDR1 is MNHEY and CDR2 is SMNVEV in the germline V gene (reference sequence). The ends lost 3 bases at V and 7 bases at J; junction bases unmatched: 8.

V and J are TRBV27 and TRBJ2-7, with D perhaps TRBD1 (6 bases). The CDR3 length is 14 residues. Per germline, CDR1 MNHEY and CDR2 SMNVEV (reference sequence). V gave up 6 bases and J gave up 2 bases, with 14 bases separating them. CDR3 nucleotide sequence: TGTGCCAGCAGCAACCTGGACAGCACCTACGAGCAGTACTTC. Protein sequence: CASSNLDSTYEQYF.

The chain couples TRBV6-5 to TRBJ1-2; TRBD1 matches at 7 bases. V gave up 7 bases and J gave up 0 bases; unmatched junction bases: 8. This CDR3 is built from 15 residues. Germline V gene data show CDR1 as MNHEY and CDR2 as SVGAGI. The CDR3 coding sequence is TGTGCCAGCAACGACAGGGCAGCCTCTAACTATGGCTACACCTTC. This gives the protein CASNDRAASNYGYTF.

The V call is TRBV15, the J call TRBJ2-2; D remains unclear. This CDR3 is built from 16 residues. CDR1 is LNHNV, CDR2 YYDKDF, per germline (reference sequence). Trimming took 0 bases from V and 0 from J, leaving 8 bases between them. The CDR3 spells CATSRDRVTNTGELFF. The CDR3 coding sequence is TGTGCCACCAGCAGAGATCGGGTCACGAACACCGGGGAGCTGTTTTTT. Using reference TRBV15 and TRBJ2-2 for the parts outside the CDR3, the full variable domain is DAMVIQNPRYQVTQFGKPVTLSCSQTLNHNVMYWYQQKSSQAPKLLFHYYDKDFNNEADTPDNFQSRRPNTSFCFLDIRSPGLGDTAMYLCATSRDRVTNTGELFFGEGSRLTVL.

The table lists this clone with a count of one. The V gene is TRBV27, the J gene TRBJ2-1, with D hard to call. The CDR3 sequence is 14 residues long. In germline, CDR1 is MNHEY, CDR2 SMNVEV (reference sequence). V was cut by 5 bases and J by 0 bases, with 8 bases left in between. This CDR3 reads CASSLPFSYNEQFF. The CDR3 bases are TGTGCCAGCAGTCTTCCCTTCTCCTACAATGAGCAGTTCTTC.

V gene TRBV6-6 combines with J gene TRBJ2-5; 15 bases are shared with TRBD2. With 5 bases clipped from V and 2 bases from J, the junction kept 3 bases outside the gene matches. CDR1 is MNHNY, CDR2 SVGAGI, per germline (reference sequence). This CDR3 has 16 residues. The CDR3 loop is CASSPGLAGGQETQYF. In nucleotides, the CDR3 is TGTGCCAGCAGTCCGGGACTAGCGGGGGGTCAAGAGACCCAGTACTTC.

This clone appeared once. This sequence joins TRBV11-2 and TRBJ1-3; a possible D gene is TRBD1 (5 bases). CDR3 length equals 15 residues. Trimming took 1 base from V and 4 from J, leaving 11 bases between them. The germline V gene encodes CDR1 SGHAT and CDR2 FQNNGV. CDR3 bases: TGTGCCAGCAGCTTAGCAGGGTTCTCCGGAAACACCATATATTTT. This codes for CASSLAGFSGNTIYF.

CDR3 loop: CASSEKGQGSEQYF. The DNA for the CDR3 is TGTGCCAGCAGTGAAAAGGGACAGGGGTCCGAGCAGTACTTC. The chain is built from TRBV6-1 and TRBJ2-7, with TRBD1 matching 10 bases. V shed 2 bases, J shed 6 bases, and the junction held 4 bases outside the gene matches. The CDR3 has 14 residues. CDR1 is MNHNS, CDR2 SASEGT, per germline.

This clone was seen more than once but under ten times. CDR3 bases: TGTGCCAGCTCACCACTCGACAAGTACTACGAGCAGTACTTC. The encoded protein is CASSPLDKYYEQYF. V is TRBV18 and J is TRBJ2-7; the D is unclear. CDR1 and CDR2 (germline): KGHSH, LQKENI. Between the trimmed V and J ends, which lost 1 base and 3 bases, there was a span of 10 bases. The CDR3 loop spans 14 amino acids. The complete variable domain, with remaining parts taken from reference TRBV18 and TRBJ2-7, reads NAGVMQNPRHLVRRRGQEARLRCSPMKGHSHVYWYRQLPEEGLKFMVYLQKENIIDESGMPKERFSAEFPKEGPSILRIQQVVRGDSAAYFCASSPLDKYYEQYFGPGTRLTVT.

This chain joins TRBV24-1 and TRBJ2-3; 7 bases fit TRBD1. CDR1 KGHDR and CDR2 SFDVKD come from the germline V gene. The J segment lost 3 bases and the V segment lost 7 bases, leaving 6 bases of the junction unmatched. This CDR3 is 14 amino acids long. CDR3 residues: CATSLTGVTDTQYF. The CDR3 DNA reads as TGTGCCACCAGCCTAACAGGGGTTACAGATACGCAGTATTTT.

The chain is built from TRBV19 and TRBJ2-7; 8 nucleotides agree with TRBD2. V shed 1 base and J 1 base; nucleotides not matched to a gene: 3. Per the germline V gene, CDR1 is LNHDA and CDR2 is SQIVND (reference sequence). CDR3 length equals 15 residues. The CDR3 DNA follows: TGTGCCAGTAGTATAGCCAGCGGGGGTTCCTACGAGCAGTACTTC. It encodes CASSIASGGSYEQYF.

The chain links TRBV25-1 to TRBJ1-4; a weak D match, TRBD1 (5 bases). This CDR3 comprises 14 residues. Germline values: CDR1 MGHDK, CDR2 SYGVNS. V lost 4 bases and J 7 bases, leaving 13 bases between the germline ends. CDR3 nucleotide sequence: TGTGCCAGCAGTGGGCAGGGTTACCTTGAAAAACTGTTTTTT. It is translated as CASSGQGYLEKLFF.

V is TRBV28 and J is TRBJ1-2, with 7 positions matching TRBD1. The CDR3 length is 12 residues. The V segment lost 6 bases and the J segment 8 bases; nucleotides outside the gene matches: 6. Germline V gene lookup returns CDR1 MDHEN and CDR2 SYDVKM. The CDR3: CASSPGQRGYTF. CDR3 in DNA: TGTGCCAGCAGCCCGGGACAGCGCGGCTACACCTTC.

The V gene is TRBV19, the J gene TRBJ2-5; D is perhaps TRBD2 (6 bases). Germline lookup yields CDR1 LNHDA and CDR2 SQIVND (reference sequence). Trimming left V 5 bases short and J 2 bases short, with 15 bases between. There are 15 residues in the CDR3. The CDR3 sequence: CASSGRGGSQETQYF. In nucleotides, the CDR3 is TGTGCCAGTAGTGGAAGGGGAGGATCACAAGAGACCCAGTACTTC.

The chain is built from TRBV5-5 and TRBJ2-7, with TRBD1 as a possible D gene (6 bases). The CDR3 extends over 13 amino acids. In germline, CDR1 is SGHKS, CDR2 YYEKEE (reference sequence). Trimming cost V 0 bases and J 4 bases, with 8 bases left between them. The DNA for the CDR3 is TGTGCCAGCAGCTTGGCCCAGGGGTACGAGCAGTACTTC. It yields the protein CASSLAQGYEQYF.

The chain has TRBV28 and TRBJ1-1, with a weak D call TRBD1 (5 bases). The CDR3 runs 13 residues. Germline V lookup: CDR1 MDHEN, CDR2 SYDVKM. V shed 6 bases and J shed 1 base, with 9 bases lying between them. The CDR3 bases are TGTGCCAGCAGCCCAGGGTGGAACACTGAAGCTTTCTTT. Protein sequence: CASSPGWNTEAFF.

The V and J genes are TRBV18 and TRBJ1-6, with a possible D match to TRBD1 (6 bases). CDR3 length: 14 residues. Germline V lookup: CDR1 KGHSH, CDR2 LQKENI. With 6 bases removed from V and 5 bases from J, the gap between germline ends came to 11 bases. The CDR3 DNA reads TGTGCCAGCTCTTCAGGGGTTGATAATTCACCCCTCCACTTT. This sequence encodes CASSSGVDNSPLHF.